This T cell receptor beta chain derives from a study of shared clonotypes between healthy human individuals. Each PCR replicate from the sorted subsets contained about 180 ng DNA, which is about 30,000 T cell genomes. TCRdb keeps only in-frame clones here, not all; method: immunoSEQ multiplex PCR. The repertoire holds about 1 million clones, with about 74% as singletons. This clone showed up just once. CDR1 and CDR2 from the germline V gene are SGHDT and YYEEEE. The CDR3 is 15 amino acids. Trimming shortened V by 3 bases and J by 4 bases, and 16 bases separated the two germline ends. The rearrangement links TRBV5-6 to TRBJ1-1; D is unresolved. The clonotype was recovered from a young man in good health. Sequencing was done on a sample of memory CD4+ T cells sorted from blood. As for subset: CD45RA-negative fraction. The CDR3 here is CASSSLSGSGTEAFF. The CDR3 region has the DNA TGTGCCAGCAGCTCCCTTTCGGGAAGTGGCACTGAAGCTTTCTTT.